This T cell receptor beta chain derives from a study of OX40 agonist ivuxolimab in advanced cancers. Study at large: Anti-PD-1, anti-PD-L1 or anti-CTLA-4 therapy given earlier was allowed, and around 40% had some.

Study findings and constraints: The study observed clonal expansion of CD4+ and CD8+ blood T cells by week 6 at 0.1 to 3.0 mg/kg.

Comment on this clone: Its antigen is unidentified.

TCRdb's table, derived via immunoSEQ multiplex PCR, lists solely in-frame clones and lacks some. The sample shows about 68,000 clones, roughly 88% of them seen only once. V was cut by 8 bases and J by 5 bases, with 12 bases left in between. Germline V gene lookup returns CDR1 MNHNS and CDR2 SASEGT. This CDR3 comprises 12 residues. The rearrangement uses TRBV6-1 and TRBJ1-2; possibly TRBD1 for D (6 bases). The TCR was taken from an adult with an advanced solid tumor such as melanoma, head and neck, liver or kidney cancer. This specimen consisted of CD4+ or CD8+ T cells sorted from blood, obtained in a trial of the OX40 agonist ivuxolimab. CDR3 coding DNA: TGTGCCAGCCGACAGGCGGGTTATGGCTACACCTTC. It codes for CASRQAGYGYTF.